The entry below describes one T cell receptor beta chain. Looked up from germline, CDR1 is SEHNR and CDR2 is FQNEAQ (reference sequence). The CDR3 length is 15 residues. Trimming took 3 bases from V and 0 from J, leaving 9 bases between them. The study recruited people aged about 18 to 89 years across more than 20 US areas. These data come from a study of blood T cell repertoires in COVID-19. Study-wide background: Samples taken during acute and convalescent COVID-19 were collected in the United States, Italy and Spain. The analysed material was cDNA or gDNA that came from T cells, B-cell-depleted T cells, or PBMCs.

As processed by the authors: The authors estimated nucleated cell counts from reference gene primer amplification. TCRdb's table, derived via immunoSEQ multiplex PCR, lists solely in-frame clones and lacks some. The V and J calls and clone size come from that table; D and trimming were worked out from the DNA. The table has under 200,000 clones, over 75% seen once. This clonotype was obtained from a woman between 50 and 59 years old who had recovered from COVID-19. The V and J genes are TRBV7-9 and TRBJ1-5; the D is unclear. Material for sequencing was PBMCs or T cells enriched from blood (not recorded which). This CDR3 is CASSFGEHSNQPQHF. The CDR3, as DNA: TGTGCCAGCAGCTTCGGGGAGCATAGCAATCAGCCCCAGCATTTT.